These 17 T cell receptor beta chains were sequenced from one sample in a study of blood T cell repertoires in COVID-19. Sequenced by immunoSEQ multiplex PCR; TCRdb stores in-frame clones only, minus some. The table shows 250,000 to 400,000 clones, with around 87% occurring only once. The sequencing sample was made of PBMCs or T cells enriched from blood (not recorded which). Receptors originate from a young woman who had recovered from COVID-19.

CDR3 nucleotide sequence: TGTGCCACCAGCAGAGATTCAGGCGAAGGTTCACCCCTCCACTTT. Translated: CATSRDSGEGSPLHF. The chain couples TRBV15 to TRBJ1-6; D gene uncertain. CDR1 is LNHNV and CDR2 is YYDKDF in the germline V gene (reference sequence). The CDR3 has 15 residues. V was trimmed by 0 bases and J by 9 bases, leaving 12 bases between them. Combining the CDR3 with reference TRBV15 and TRBJ1-6 gives the whole variable domain DAMVIQNPRYQVTQFGKPVTLSCSQTLNHNVMYWYQQKSSQAPKLLFHYYDKDFNNEADTPDNFQSRRPNTSFCFLDIRSPGLGDTAMYLCATSRDSGEGSPLHFGNGTRLTVT.

Here the CDR3 DNA reads TGTGCCAGTAAGGATCCAGGGGGCGTGAACACTGAAGCTTTCTTT. Protein sequence: CASKDPGGVNTEAFF. The rearrangement joins TRBV19 to TRBJ1-1, with 8 bases lining up with TRBD1. This CDR3 has 15 residues. Trimming at V came to 7 bases and at J to 0 bases, leaving 7 bases not matched to a gene. Germline V gives CDR1 LNHDA, CDR2 SQIVND (reference sequence).

The chain combines TRBV18 with TRBJ1-2; D remains ambiguous. Trimming took off 3 bases at V and 8 bases at J, with 13 bases between the two ends. Per the germline V gene, CDR1 is KGHSH and CDR2 is LQKENI. CDR3 length: 13 residues. CDR3 amino acids: CASSPQEGRGYTF. CDR3 coding DNA: TGTGCCAGCTCACCGCAGGAGGGTCGCGGCTACACCTTC.

V is TRBV3-1 (or the pseudogene TRBV3-2) and J is TRBJ2-1; D ambiguous. The CDR3 sequence is 15 residues long. V lost 0 bases, J lost 0 bases, and 6 bases lay in between. Per germline, CDR1 LGHDT and CDR2 YNNKEL (reference sequence). The CDR3 DNA reads TGTGCCAGCAGCCAAGACGAGAGCTCCTACAATGAGCAGTTCTTC. Its translation: CASSQDESSYNEQFF.

The chain joins TRBV19 to TRBJ1-1, with 9 bases matching TRBD1. The germline V gene has CDR1 LNHDA and CDR2 SQIVND (reference sequence). With 7 bases clipped from V and 1 base from J, the junction kept 4 bases outside the gene matches. The CDR3 is 14 amino acids. The CDR3 reads CASTVQGANTEAFF. DNA for the CDR3: TGTGCCAGTACGGTACAGGGGGCGAACACTGAAGCTTTCTTT.

This clone was counted once. The chain is built from TRBV7-3 and TRBJ2-3, with a possible D match to TRBD2 (5 bases). Looked up from germline, CDR1 is SGHTA and CDR2 is FQGTGA. The CDR3 extends over 17 amino acids. V was pared by 3 bases and J by 2 bases, with 18 bases between. DNA of the CDR3: TGTGCCAGCAGCTTCGGTCGGGTAGCGTCGTTCACAGATACGCAGTATTTT. This encodes CASSFGRVASFTDTQYF. Full variable domain (missing parts from reference TRBV7-3 and TRBJ2-3): GAGVSQTPSNKVTEKGKYVELRCDPISGHTALYWYRQSLGQGPEFLIYFQGTGAADDSGLPNDRFFAVRPEGSVSTLKIQRTERGDSAVYLCASSFGRVASFTDTQYFGPGTRLTVL.

The genes are TRBV24-1 and TRBJ1-5; TRBD1 matches 7 bases. The V gene's germline CDR1 is KGHDR and CDR2 SFDVKD. V dropped 10 bases and J dropped 2; count of bases not matched to a gene: 7. The CDR3 has 14 amino acids. The DNA for the CDR3 is TGTGCCACTGCCGACAGGGCTGGCAATCAGCCCCAGCATTTT. This codes for CATADRAGNQPQHF.

This clone was picked up one time. The chain uses TRBV28 and TRBJ1-6; 9 bases line up with TRBD1. V lost 5 bases and J lost 0; bases outside the gene matches: 8. Germline V gene lookup returns CDR1 MDHEN and CDR2 SYDVKM. This CDR3 is 18 amino acids long. The CDR3 reads CASSGDRELGSYNSPLHF. DNA for the CDR3: TGTGCCAGCAGTGGGGACAGGGAATTAGGCTCCTATAATTCACCCCTCCACTTT.

This chain joins TRBV4-2 and TRBJ2-7, with 7 bases fitting TRBD1. Looked up from germline, CDR1 is LGHNA and CDR2 is YNFKEQ. Losses at the gene ends were 0 bases for V and 4 bases for J; bases not matched to a gene: 3. This CDR3 spans 14 amino acids. Here the CDR3 reads CASSQEYRGYEQYF. The CDR3, as DNA: TGTGCCAGCAGCCAAGAATACAGGGGTTACGAGCAGTACTTC.

In this sample, this clone turned up once. The genes are TRBV18 and TRBJ2-1, with D possibly being TRBD1 (7 bases). Germline V gives CDR1 KGHSH, CDR2 LQKENI. This CDR3 comprises 13 residues. The V and J ends lost 7 bases and 7 bases respectively, with 14 bases between them. Written as DNA, the CDR3 is TGTGCCAGCTTGGAGGGGGCGGTAAATGAGCAGTTCTTC. Its translation is CASLEGAVNEQFF.

The genes are TRBV6-5 and TRBJ2-2; 9 bases align to TRBD2. The CDR3 runs to 15 residues. The germline V gene encodes CDR1 MNHEY and CDR2 SVGAGI. Losses at the gene ends were 6 bases for V and 5 bases for J; bases not matched to a gene: 7. This CDR3 reads CASRPLAGLTGELFF. The CDR3 DNA reads as TGTGCCAGCAGACCCCTAGCGGGGCTTACCGGGGAGCTGTTTTTT.

This chain links TRBV9 with TRBJ2-7, with 11 bases lining up with TRBD1. Germline V gene lookup returns CDR1 SGDLS and CDR2 YYNGEE. CDR3 length equals 15 residues. V lost 3 bases and J lost 6; bases outside the gene matches: 8. CDR3 loop: CASSGLGTGGAEQYF. In DNA form, the CDR3 reads TGTGCCAGCAGCGGCCTAGGGACAGGGGGGGCCGAGCAGTACTTC.

In its sample, this clone was seen once. The rearrangement links TRBV20-1 to TRBJ2-3; TRBD1 aligns across 8 bases. The CDR3 is made up of 14 amino acids. With V trimmed by 3 bases and J by 5 bases, 7 bases remained unmatched. Germline CDR1 DFQATT, CDR2 SNEGSKA (reference sequence). CDR3 coding DNA: TGCAGTGCTAGTCGCCAGGGGGCGCGAGATACGCAGTATTTT. Translation: CSASRQGARDTQYF.

The J gene is TRBJ1-1, the V gene TRBV5-1, with 7 bases fitting TRBD1. CDR3 length: 12 amino acids. From germline, CDR1 is SGHRS and CDR2 YFSETQ. The ends lost 4 bases at V and 11 bases at J; junction bases unmatched: 8. CDR3 sequence: CASSLARGRAFF. The CDR3 nucleotides are TGCGCCAGCAGCCTGGCCAGGGGGAGGGCTTTCTTT.

This chain links TRBV4-1 with TRBJ1-3; the D gene is possibly TRBD1 (5 bases). V lost 4 bases to trimming and J lost 1 base, with 11 bases between them. Germline V gene lookup returns CDR1 MGHRA and CDR2 YSYEKL. CDR3 length: 15 amino acids. In DNA form, the CDR3 reads TGCGCCAGCAGCCTCGACAGCGTTTCTGGAAACACCATATATTTT. Encoded protein: CASSLDSVSGNTIYF.

This clone has a single count. The chain uses TRBV5-5 and TRBJ1-1; D ambiguous. V dropped 0 bases and J dropped 0 bases, with 12 bases sitting between them. This CDR3 comprises 16 residues. CDR1 and CDR2 from the germline V gene are SGHKS and YYEKEE (reference sequence). For the CDR3, the DNA is TGTGCCAGCAGCTTGGGGAGGGAAGTGATGAACACTGAAGCTTTCTTT. It codes for CASSLGREVMNTEAFF. Complete variable domain (other parts from reference TRBV5-5 and TRBJ1-1): DAGVTQSPTHLIKTRGQQVTLRCSPISGHKSVSWYQQVLGQGPQFIFQYYEKEERGRGNFPDRFSARQFPNYSSELNVNALLLGDSALYLCASSLGREVMNTEAFFGQGTRLTVV.

The gene calls are TRBV9 and TRBJ1-2; D possibly corresponds to TRBD1 (5 bases). The CDR3 has 14 amino acids. The V gene lost 4 bases and the J gene lost 5 bases, with 15 bases spanning the gap. Germline CDR1 is SGDLS and CDR2 is YYNGEE. CDR3 sequence: CASSPRLGGYGYTF. The CDR3 DNA is TGTGCCAGCAGCCCCCGGCTGGGGGGGTATGGCTACACCTTC.